This TCR beta chain was profiled in a study of Ad26.COV2.S vaccination and SARS-CoV-2 variants. Study-wide points: CD8+ and CD4+ T cells specific for spike reportedly responded with substantial breadth after vaccination. Non-spike TCR breadth did not differ much between vaccine and placebo recipients. It was vaccine recipients, not placebo recipients, who had the higher spike-specific TCR breadth.

With respect to this clone: Its antigen is not identified.

The treatment here: around 19 received Ad26.COV2.S at low or high dose, single or two shots; about 5 received placebo; per-sample allocation not given. Sampling was done on day 63 after the first vaccine or placebo injection. The protocol was immunoSEQ multiplex PCR, while the TCRdb copy is restricted to in-frame clones and leaves out a portion. The repertoire holds more than 400,000 clones, with about 92% as singletons. The TCR sequence derives from a person between 18 and 65 years old who received the Ad26.COV2.S COVID-19 vaccine or a placebo. The sample in question was peripheral blood, obtained in a trial of Ad26.COV2.S vaccine versus placebo.

The CDR3 coding sequence is TGTGCCAGCAGCTTAGTTTCCACAGGACGAGAGACCCAGTACTTC. Its protein product is CASSLVSTGRETQYF. The V call is TRBV7-9, the J call TRBJ2-5; possible D gene TRBD1, 5 bases. Germline values: CDR1 SEHNR, CDR2 FQNEAQ (reference sequence). This CDR3 spans 15 amino acids. Trimming removed 1 base at V and 4 bases at J, with 13 bases between.